The clone carrying this TCR beta chain has a handful of counts. As it was prepared, the TCRbeta library received unique molecular identifiers. TCRdb itself ran the PCR reads through MiXCR, one entry per CDR3 protein. The sample lists approximately 390,000 distinct CDR3 sequences, approximately 10% occurring once. The CDR3 spans 14 residues. Trimming took off 6 bases at V and 5 bases at J, with 16 bases between the two ends. The germline CDR1 and CDR2 sequences are SGHTA and FQGNSA. This specimen belongs to a study of T-cell reconstitution after alpha-beta-depleted transplantation in children. The specimen comprised PBMCs from the stem cell graft donor, sampled from the stem cell graft. This clonotype was obtained from a human donor who donated a stem cell graft to a child with acute myeloid leukemia. The V and J genes are TRBV7-2 and TRBJ2-5; D perhaps matches TRBD2 (6 bases). The CDR3 DNA is TGTGCCAGCAGTAAACTCGCGGGGCGGGAGACCCAGTACTTC. It is translated as CASSKLAGRETQYF.